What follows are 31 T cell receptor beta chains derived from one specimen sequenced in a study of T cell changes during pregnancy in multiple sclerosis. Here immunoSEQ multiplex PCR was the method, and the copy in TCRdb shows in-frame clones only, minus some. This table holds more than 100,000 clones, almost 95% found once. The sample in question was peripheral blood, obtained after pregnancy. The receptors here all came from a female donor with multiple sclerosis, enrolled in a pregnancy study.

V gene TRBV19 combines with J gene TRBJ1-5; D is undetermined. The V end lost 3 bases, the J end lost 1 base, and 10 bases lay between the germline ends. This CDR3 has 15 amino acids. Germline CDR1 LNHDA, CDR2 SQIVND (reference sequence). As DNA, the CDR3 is TGTGCCAGTAGTATGGGCCGTCGAAGCAATCAGCCCCAGCATTTT. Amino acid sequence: CASSMGRRSNQPQHF.

In DNA, the CDR3 is TGCGCCAGCAGCTCTGACACGAGCTCCTACAATGAGCAGTTCTTC. Translating gives CASSSDTSSYNEQFF. The chain joins TRBV5-1 to TRBJ2-1; D call uncertain. In germline, CDR1 is SGHRS, CDR2 YFSETQ. Trimming pared 3 bases from V and 0 bases from J, leaving 10 bases between. CDR3 length equals 15 residues.

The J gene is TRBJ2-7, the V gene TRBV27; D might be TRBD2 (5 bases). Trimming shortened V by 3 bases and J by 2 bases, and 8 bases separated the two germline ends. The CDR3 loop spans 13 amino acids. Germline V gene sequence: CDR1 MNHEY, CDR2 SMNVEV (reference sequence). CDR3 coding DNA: TGTGCCAGCAGTTTGGGGAGACCCTACGAGCAGTACTTC. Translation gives CASSLGRPYEQYF.

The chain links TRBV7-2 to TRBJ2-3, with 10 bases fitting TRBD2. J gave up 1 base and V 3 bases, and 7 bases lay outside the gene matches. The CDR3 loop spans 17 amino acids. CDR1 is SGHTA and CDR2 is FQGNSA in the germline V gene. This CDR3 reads CASSLAGTSDRTDTQYF. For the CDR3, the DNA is TGTGCCAGCAGCTTGGCCGGGACTAGCGATCGCACAGATACGCAGTATTTT.

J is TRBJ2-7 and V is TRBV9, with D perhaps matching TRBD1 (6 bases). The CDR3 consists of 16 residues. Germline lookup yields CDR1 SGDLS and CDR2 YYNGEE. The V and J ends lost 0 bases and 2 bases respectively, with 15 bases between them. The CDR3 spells CASSVDAQGRTYEQYF. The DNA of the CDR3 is TGTGCCAGCAGCGTAGATGCACAGGGACGGACCTACGAGCAGTACTTC.

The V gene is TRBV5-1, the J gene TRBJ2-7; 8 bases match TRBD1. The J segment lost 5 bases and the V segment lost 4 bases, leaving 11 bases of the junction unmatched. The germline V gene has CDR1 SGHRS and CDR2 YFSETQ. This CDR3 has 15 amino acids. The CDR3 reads CASSHIDRGKDEQYF. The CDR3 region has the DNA TGCGCCAGCAGCCACATAGACAGGGGTAAGGACGAGCAGTACTTC. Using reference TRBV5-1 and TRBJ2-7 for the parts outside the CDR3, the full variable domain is KAGVTQTPRYLIKTRGQQVTLSCSPISGHRSVSWYQQTPGQGLQFLFEYFSETQRNKGNFPGRFSGRQFSNSRSEMNVSTLELGDSALYLCASSHIDRGKDEQYFGPGTRLTVT.

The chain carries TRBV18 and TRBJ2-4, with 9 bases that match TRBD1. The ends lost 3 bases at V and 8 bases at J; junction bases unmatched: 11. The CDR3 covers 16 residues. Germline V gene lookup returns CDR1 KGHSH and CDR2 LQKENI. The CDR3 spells CASSPKRTGAGDIQYF. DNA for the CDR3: TGTGCCAGCTCACCTAAACGGACAGGGGCAGGGGACATTCAGTACTTC. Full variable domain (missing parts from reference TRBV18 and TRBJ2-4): NAGVMQNPRHLVRRRGQEARLRCSPMKGHSHVYWYRQLPEEGLKFMVYLQKENIIDESGMPKERFSAEFPKEGPSILRIQQVVRGDSAAYFCASSPKRTGAGDIQYFGAGTRLSVL.

The CDR3 loop is CSVAHWTGRTEAFF. The CDR3 bases are TGCAGCGTCGCTCACTGGACAGGGAGGACTGAAGCTTTCTTT. V usage is TRBV29-1 and J usage is TRBJ1-1, with 8 bases fitting TRBD1. The J segment lost 5 bases and the V segment lost 6 bases, leaving 11 bases of the junction unmatched. From germline, CDR1 is SQVTM and CDR2 ANQGSEA. This CDR3 comprises 14 residues.

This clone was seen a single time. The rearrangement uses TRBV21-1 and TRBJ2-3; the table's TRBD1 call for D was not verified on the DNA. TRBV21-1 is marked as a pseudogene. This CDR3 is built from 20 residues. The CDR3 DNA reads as TGTGCCAGCAGCAAAAGGTGCCGGACAGGGGATACGGTTTGCACAGATACGCAGTATTTT. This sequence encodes CASSKRCRTGDTVCTDTQYF.

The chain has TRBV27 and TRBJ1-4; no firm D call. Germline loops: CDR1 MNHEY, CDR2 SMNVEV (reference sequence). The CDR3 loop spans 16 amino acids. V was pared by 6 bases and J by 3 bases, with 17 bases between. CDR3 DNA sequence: TGTGCCAGCAGACCCGAAGTTTCCGGGTCTAATGAAAAACTGTTTTTT. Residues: CASRPEVSGSNEKLFF.

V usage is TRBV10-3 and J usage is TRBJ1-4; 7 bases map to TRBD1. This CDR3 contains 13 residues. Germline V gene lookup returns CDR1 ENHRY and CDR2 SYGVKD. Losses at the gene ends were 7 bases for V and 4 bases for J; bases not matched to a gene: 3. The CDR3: CAINRGLNEKLFF. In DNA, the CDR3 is TGTGCCATCAACAGGGGCCTTAATGAAAAACTGTTTTTT.

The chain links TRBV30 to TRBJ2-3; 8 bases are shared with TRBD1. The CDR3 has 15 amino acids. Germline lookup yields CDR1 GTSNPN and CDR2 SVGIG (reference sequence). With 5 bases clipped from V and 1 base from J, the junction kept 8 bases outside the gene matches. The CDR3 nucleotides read TGTGCCTGGGGAAAACAGGGGGGTCGCACAGATACGCAGTATTTT. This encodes CAWGKQGGRTDTQYF.

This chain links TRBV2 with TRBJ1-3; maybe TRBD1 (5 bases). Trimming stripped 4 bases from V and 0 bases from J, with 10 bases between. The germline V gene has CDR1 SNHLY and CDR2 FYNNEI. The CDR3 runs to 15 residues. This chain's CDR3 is CASSGATVSGNTIYF. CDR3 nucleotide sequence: TGTGCCAGCAGTGGGGCGACAGTCTCTGGAAACACCATATATTTT.

The CDR3 sequence is CASTLQAGIRILPGNEQFF. The CDR3 region has the DNA TGTGCCAGTACCCTCCAGGCGGGGATCAGAATATTACCTGGCAATGAGCAGTTCTTC. The V and J genes are TRBV19 and TRBJ2-1, with D possibly being TRBD2 (6 bases). Trimming removed 7 bases from V and 6 bases from J, with 31 bases in between. The length of the CDR3 is 19 residues. Germline CDR1 reads LNHDA; CDR2 reads SQIVND (reference sequence).

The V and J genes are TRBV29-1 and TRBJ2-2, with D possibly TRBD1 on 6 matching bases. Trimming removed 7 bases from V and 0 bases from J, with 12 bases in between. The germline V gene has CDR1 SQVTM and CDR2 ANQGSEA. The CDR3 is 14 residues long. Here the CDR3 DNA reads TGCAGCGGGACAGAGACCGCGAACACCGGGGAGCTGTTTTTT. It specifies CSGTETANTGELFF.

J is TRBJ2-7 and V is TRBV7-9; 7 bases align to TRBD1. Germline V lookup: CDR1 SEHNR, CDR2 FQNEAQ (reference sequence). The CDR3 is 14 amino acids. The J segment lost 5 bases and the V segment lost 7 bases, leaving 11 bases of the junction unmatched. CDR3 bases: TGTGCCAGCACCCCGAAGGGGGCGCGGAACGAGCAGTACTTC. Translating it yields CASTPKGARNEQYF.

The CDR3 sequence: CASSIAGRAVDDEQFF. CDR3 nucleotides: TGTGCCAGTAGTATAGCCGGGAGGGCCGTAGATGATGAGCAGTTCTTC. The genes are TRBV19 and TRBJ2-1; TRBD2 matches 8 bases. CDR3 length equals 16 residues. J gave up 8 bases and V 1 base, and 10 bases lay outside the gene matches. The germline V gene encodes CDR1 LNHDA and CDR2 SQIVND (reference sequence).

This CDR3 is CAISQGGGNQPQHF. CDR3 sequence (DNA): TGTGCCATCAGTCAAGGGGGGGGCAATCAGCCCCAGCATTTT. This chain uses TRBV10-3 with TRBJ1-5; D might be TRBD1 (6 bases). This CDR3 is 14 amino acids long. With 5 bases removed from V and 2 bases from J, the gap between germline ends came to 10 bases. Germline V CDR1 and CDR2: ENHRY, SYGVKD.

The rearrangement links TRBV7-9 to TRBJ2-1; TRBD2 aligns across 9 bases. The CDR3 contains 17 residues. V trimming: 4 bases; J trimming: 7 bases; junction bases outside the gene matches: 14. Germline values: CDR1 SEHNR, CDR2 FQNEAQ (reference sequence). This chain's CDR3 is CASSWGLLSAGGNEQFF. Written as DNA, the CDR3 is TGTGCCAGCAGCTGGGGGTTATTATCGGCGGGAGGGAATGAGCAGTTCTTC.

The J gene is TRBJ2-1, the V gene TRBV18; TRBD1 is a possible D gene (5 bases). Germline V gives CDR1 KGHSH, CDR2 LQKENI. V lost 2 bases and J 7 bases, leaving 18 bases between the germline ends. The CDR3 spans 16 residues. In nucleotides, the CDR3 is TGTGCCAGCTCACCATACAGGATCGTAGGGTCGAATGAGCAGTTCTTC. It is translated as CASSPYRIVGSNEQFF.

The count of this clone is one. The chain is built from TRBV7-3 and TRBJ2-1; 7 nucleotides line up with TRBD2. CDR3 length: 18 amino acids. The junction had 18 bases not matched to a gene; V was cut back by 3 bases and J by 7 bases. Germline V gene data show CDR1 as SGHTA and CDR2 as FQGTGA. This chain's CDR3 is CASSLTSPGEGRWNEQFF. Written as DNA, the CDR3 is TGTGCCAGCAGCTTGACTTCACCGGGGGAGGGGAGGTGGAATGAGCAGTTCTTC.

The CDR3 nucleotides read TGCGCCAGCAGCCAGGACAGGGTGGATGAAAAACTGTTTTTT. This encodes CASSQDRVDEKLFF. J is TRBJ1-4 and V is TRBV4-3, with TRBD1 identical over 8 bases. CDR1 is LGHNA, CDR2 YSLEER, per germline. This CDR3 comprises 14 residues. V lost 3 bases to trimming and J lost 6 bases; unmatched junction nucleotides: 3.

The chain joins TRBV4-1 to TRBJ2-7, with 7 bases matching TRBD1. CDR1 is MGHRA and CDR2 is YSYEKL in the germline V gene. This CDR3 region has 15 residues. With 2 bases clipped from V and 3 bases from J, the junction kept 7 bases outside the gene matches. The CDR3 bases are TGCGCCAGCAGCCAATACGAGACAGGGAACTACGAGCAGTACTTC. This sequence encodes CASSQYETGNYEQYF.

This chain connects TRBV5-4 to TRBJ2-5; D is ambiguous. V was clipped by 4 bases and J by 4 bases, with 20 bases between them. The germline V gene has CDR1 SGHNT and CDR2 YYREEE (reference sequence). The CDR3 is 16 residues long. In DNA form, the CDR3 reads TGTGCCAGCAGCCGTTCCCAAAGGAGCCCTCCAGAGACCCAGTACTTC. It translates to CASSRSQRSPPETQYF.

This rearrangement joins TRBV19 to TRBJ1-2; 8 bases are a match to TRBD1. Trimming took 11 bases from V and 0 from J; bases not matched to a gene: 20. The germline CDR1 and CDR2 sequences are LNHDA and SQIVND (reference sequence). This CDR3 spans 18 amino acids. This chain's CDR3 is CASSIRQPGQGPNYGYTF. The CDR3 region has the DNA TGTGCCTCTAGTATCCGCCAACCCGGACAGGGACCTAACTATGGCTACACCTTC. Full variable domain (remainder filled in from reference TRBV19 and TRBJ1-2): DGGITQSPKYLFRKEGQNVTLSCEQNLNHDAMYWYRQDPGQGLRLIYYSQIVNDFQKGDIAEGYSVSREKKESFPLTVTSAQKNPTAFYLCASSIRQPGQGPNYGYTFGSGTRLTVV.

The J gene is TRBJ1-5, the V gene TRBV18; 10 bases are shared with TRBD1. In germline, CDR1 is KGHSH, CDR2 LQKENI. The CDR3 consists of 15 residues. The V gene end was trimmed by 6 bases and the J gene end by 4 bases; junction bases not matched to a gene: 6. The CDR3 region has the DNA TGTGCCAGCTCCCTCGACAGGGGGCTTAATCAGCCCCAGCATTTT. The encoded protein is CASSLDRGLNQPQHF.

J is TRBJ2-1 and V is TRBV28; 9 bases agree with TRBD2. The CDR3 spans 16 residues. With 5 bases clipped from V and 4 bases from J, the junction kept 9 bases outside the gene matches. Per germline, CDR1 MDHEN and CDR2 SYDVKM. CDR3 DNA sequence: TGTGCCAGCAGTCCCGGGGGGGCGGGAGGGTACAATGAGCAGTTCTTC. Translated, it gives CASSPGGAGGYNEQFF.

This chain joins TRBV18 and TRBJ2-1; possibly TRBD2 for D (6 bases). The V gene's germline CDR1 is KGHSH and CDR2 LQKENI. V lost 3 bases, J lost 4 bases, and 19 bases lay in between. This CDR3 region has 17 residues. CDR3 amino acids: CASSPPQAGPPYNEQFF. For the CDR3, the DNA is TGTGCCAGCTCACCTCCCCAGGCGGGGCCCCCTTACAATGAGCAGTTCTTC.

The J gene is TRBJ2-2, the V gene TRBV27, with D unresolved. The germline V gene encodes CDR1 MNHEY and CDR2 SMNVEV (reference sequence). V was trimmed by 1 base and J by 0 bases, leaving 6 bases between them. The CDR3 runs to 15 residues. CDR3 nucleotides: TGTGCCAGCAGTTTATGGCCACCGAACACCGGGGAGCTGTTTTTT. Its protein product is CASSLWPPNTGELFF.

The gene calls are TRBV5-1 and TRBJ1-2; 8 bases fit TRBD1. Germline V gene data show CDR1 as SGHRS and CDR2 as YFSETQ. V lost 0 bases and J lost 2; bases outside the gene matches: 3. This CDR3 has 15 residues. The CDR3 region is CASSLETGGNYGYTF. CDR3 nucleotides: TGCGCCAGCAGCTTGGAAACAGGGGGAAACTATGGCTACACCTTC.

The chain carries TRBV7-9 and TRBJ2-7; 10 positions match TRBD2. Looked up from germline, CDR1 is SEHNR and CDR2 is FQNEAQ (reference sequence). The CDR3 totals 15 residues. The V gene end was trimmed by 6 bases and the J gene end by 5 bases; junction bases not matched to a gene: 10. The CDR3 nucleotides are TGTGCCAGCAGTTCCAAGCGGGAGGGCCGGAACGAGCAGTACTTC. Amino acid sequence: CASSSKREGRNEQYF.